This T cell receptor (beta chain) comes out of a study of T cell responses to AZD1222 COVID-19 vaccine. At the level of the study: Combined were second doses at about 4 or about 12 weeks. The study's findings and limits: Reportedly, close to half of spike-specific TCRs are directed against unmutated variant regions. Mapped onto spike, vaccine-associated CD4 TCRs spanned it and were dominant at 160-218 and 743-854. Clonal diversity may have been underestimated, and the donors were mostly white British, with more females than males.

Clones were read by immunoSEQ multiplex PCR, and TCRdb kept only the in-frame ones, dropping some. Of about 120,000 clones in the sample, roughly 90% were seen once. Trimming pared 8 bases from V and 6 bases from J, leaving 10 bases between. The CDR3 runs to 11 residues. Germline CDR1 is SNHLY and CDR2 is FYNNEI. On this clone: What it recognizes is unknown.

The chain couples TRBV2 to TRBJ1-1, with TRBD1 as a possible D gene (6 bases). The source is an adult in good health. Material: peripheral blood, obtained on day 0 of AZD1222 vaccination. The CDR3 protein is CASYQGSEAFF. Written as DNA, the CDR3 is TGTGCCAGCTACCAGGGGTCTGAAGCTTTCTTT.